This entry features one T cell receptor (beta chain) sequence. The antigen remains unidentified. The data were obtained in a study of response to subunit inactivated influenza vaccine. TCRdb passed the RT-PCR reads through MiXCR, listing each CDR3 protein once. The data show fewer than 350,000 distinct CDR3 sequences, 20% to 25% seen once. Study-wide results and limits: It was the authors' suggestion that each seasonal influenza vaccination recruits few new T cells.

This CDR3 has 13 amino acids. V dropped 6 bases and J dropped 4 bases, with 12 bases sitting between them. The input for sequencing was PBMCs from blood, taken around 22 months after vaccination. The source of this sequence is a man aged 50 to 69 who received an inactivated influenza vaccine. This chain links TRBV12-3 or TRBV12-4 with TRBJ2-5, with D perhaps assigned TRBD1 or TRBD2 (5 bases each). The CDR3 region is CASSTGTGETQYF. The DNA of the CDR3 is TGTGCCAGCAGCACCGGGACCGGAGAGACCCAGTACTTC.